The next 10 T cell receptor beta chains were all read from a single sample in a study of glioma-infiltrating T cells. Using RNA template, CDR3s of TCR alpha and beta were amplified with iRepertoire arm-PCR. TCRdb fed the multiplex PCR reads into MiXCR, producing one record per CDR3 protein. The table has under 200,000 distinct CDR3 sequences, over 30% seen once. The source material was glioma tissue, nonneoplastic brain tissue, or PBMCs (not recorded which). The origin of the receptors is a human donor with low-grade glioma or glioblastoma, undergoing nonglioma brain surgery, or in good health (not recorded which).

This clonotype was found many times. This sequence joins TRBV19 and TRBJ2-1, with TRBD1 as a possible D gene (5 bases). The CDR3 consists of 13 residues. V was shortened by 3 bases and J by 4 bases, with 7 bases between the two germline ends. Germline CDR1 LNHDA, CDR2 SQIVND (reference sequence). The CDR3 DNA reads as TGTGCCAGTAGTATTGACAGTTACAATGAGCAGTTCTTC. Protein: CASSIDSYNEQFF.

This clonotype was detected many times. This sequence joins TRBV10-3 and TRBJ2-7; 14 bases map to TRBD2. V gave up 6 bases and J gave up 5 bases; unmatched junction bases: 3. Germline loops: CDR1 ENHRY, CDR2 SYGVKD. The CDR3 has 14 residues. The CDR3 is CAIRGLAGEDEQYF. DNA of the CDR3: TGTGCCATCAGGGGACTAGCGGGAGAAGACGAGCAGTACTTC.

This clonotype was seen repeatedly, ten times or more. This chain uses TRBV20-1 with TRBJ1-6, with 9 bases identical to TRBD1. J gave up 8 bases and V 5 bases, and 10 bases lay outside the gene matches. The CDR3 is 15 amino acids. Germline V gene data show CDR1 as DFQATT and CDR2 as SNEGSKA (reference sequence). The CDR3 DNA sequence: TGCAGTGCTCCGGACAGGGGATACATGGATTCACCCCTCCACTTT. Its translation is CSAPDRGYMDSPLHF.

The rearrangement links TRBV4-3 to TRBJ2-3; D is ambiguous. The CDR3 length is 15 residues. Per the germline V gene, CDR1 is LGHNA and CDR2 is YSLEER. With 0 bases removed from V and 2 bases from J, the gap between germline ends came to 9 bases. CDR3 sequence: CASSQDWSVTDTQYF. CDR3 DNA: TGCGCCAGCAGCCAAGATTGGTCGGTCACAGATACGCAGTATTTT.

This clonotype was found many times. The J gene is TRBJ2-5, the V gene TRBV11-2; TRBD1 matches 11 bases. V lost 6 bases to trimming and J lost 5 bases; unmatched junction nucleotides: 5. Germline V gene data show CDR1 as SGHAT and CDR2 as FQNNGV. The CDR3 sequence is 14 residues long. The CDR3 spells CASSLDRGRETQYF. DNA of the CDR3: TGTGCCAGCAGTTTGGACAGGGGGCGGGAGACCCAGTACTTC.

This clonotype showed up many times. The chain combines TRBV15 with TRBJ2-4; TRBD1 matches at 7 bases. The CDR3 extends over 16 amino acids. Germline V gene lookup returns CDR1 LNHNV and CDR2 YYDKDF (reference sequence). V was clipped by 5 bases and J by 1 base; unmatched bases: 8. The CDR3 is CATSGTGEGAKNIQYF. The CDR3 coding sequence is TGTGCCACCAGCGGCACAGGGGAAGGCGCCAAAAACATTCAGTACTTC.

This clonotype appeared many times. J is TRBJ2-5 and V is TRBV6-2 or TRBV6-3, with a possible D match to TRBD2 (6 bases). The V end was cut by 6 bases, the J end by 7 bases, with 15 bases between. The CDR3 covers 13 residues. The V gene's germline CDR1 is MNHEY and CDR2 SVGEGT. CDR3 DNA: TGTGCCAGCAGGCGGGACTCCCCACGGACCCAGTACTTC. Protein sequence: CASRRDSPRTQYF.

This clonotype was picked up a small number of times. The V and J genes are TRBV29-1 and TRBJ2-7, with unresolved D. Germline V gene sequence: CDR1 SQVTM, CDR2 ANQGSEA. Trimming removed 3 bases from V and 3 bases from J, with 9 bases in between. The CDR3 sequence is 12 residues long. The CDR3 reads CSVDGPNYEQYF. DNA of the CDR3: TGCAGCGTTGACGGGCCGAACTACGAGCAGTACTTC.

As concerns this clonotype: This may arise from a read error, as a much more abundant clone is one base away. The CDR3 carries no conserved terminal phenylalanine or tryptophan, so it likely arises from a read error. This sequence joins TRBV4-1 and TRBJ1-6, with unresolved D. Trimming cost V 0 bases and J 4 bases, with 7 bases left between them. The CDR3 totals 15 residues. Germline V gene data show CDR1 as MGHRA and CDR2 as YSYEKL. CDR3 nucleotides: TGCGCCAGCAGCCAAGAGAGGGCTTATAATTCACCCCTCCACCTT. This encodes CASSQERAYNSPLHL.

This clonotype was seen just once. The genes are TRBV7-2 and TRBJ2-1, with a tentative D call TRBD1 (6 bases). The CDR3 contains 13 residues. V gave up 10 bases and J gave up 13 bases, with 23 bases separating them. In germline, CDR1 is SGHTA, CDR2 FQGNSA. The CDR3 DNA is TGTGCCAAGGGGACAAGGCCCCTCTGGGATCAGTTCTTC. Protein sequence: CAKGTRPLWDQFF.